This T cell receptor beta chain emerged from a study of blood T cell repertoires in COVID-19. The protocol was immunoSEQ multiplex PCR, while the TCRdb copy is restricted to in-frame clones and leaves out a portion. This sample has around 160,000 clones, with about 86% found just once. There are 15 residues in the CDR3. The germline V gene encodes CDR1 SGDLS and CDR2 YYNGEE. Deletions cut 0 bases from V and 0 bases from J, with 9 bases between. This receptor was taken from a woman aged 80 or over with acute or convalescent COVID-19. The chain uses TRBV9 and TRBJ1-1; TRBD1 is a possible D gene (5 bases). What was sequenced was peripheral blood. This CDR3 is CASSVEGRLNTEAFF. The CDR3, as DNA: TGTGCCAGCAGCGTAGAGGGGCGGTTGAACACTGAAGCTTTCTTT.